The 10 T cell receptor beta chains reported below all come from one sample, sequenced in a study of T cell responses to AZD1222 COVID-19 vaccine. Clones were sequenced by immunoSEQ multiplex PCR, and TCRdb holds only the in-frame ones, with some missing. The sample includes 98,000 or so clones, roughly 86% seen only once; the top ten take around 3.2%. The sequences come from peripheral blood, collected on day 0 of AZD1222 vaccination. The receptor set was obtained from an adult in good health.

The chain combines TRBV28 with TRBJ2-1; the D is unclear. CDR1 is MDHEN and CDR2 is SYDVKM in the germline V gene. Deletions cut 2 bases from V and 6 bases from J, with 8 bases between. The CDR3 length is 13 residues. For the CDR3, the DNA is TGTGCCAGCAGTTTACGCATCAGCAATGAGCAGTTCTTC. Amino acids: CASSLRISNEQFF.

V and J are TRBV5-1 and TRBJ2-2; weak D call: TRBD1 (5 bases). CDR1 is SGHRS and CDR2 is YFSETQ in the germline V gene. With 2 bases removed from V and 4 bases from J, the gap between germline ends came to 12 bases. This CDR3 has 15 amino acids. CDR3 sequence: CASSLVDSTTGELFF. The CDR3 bases are TGCGCCAGCAGCTTAGTTGACAGTACCACCGGGGAGCTGTTTTTT.

The chain links TRBV7-2 to TRBJ2-7; D is undetermined. This CDR3 comprises 14 residues. Germline CDR1 SGHTA, CDR2 FQGNSA. Between the trimmed V and J ends, which lost 1 base and 3 bases, there was a span of 10 bases. In nucleotides, the CDR3 is TGTGCCAGCAGCTTAGAGGGCCCCTACTACGAGCAGTACTTC. Protein: CASSLEGPYYEQYF.

The V call is TRBV27, the J call TRBJ1-2; D perhaps matches TRBD1 (6 bases). CDR1 and CDR2 from the germline V gene are MNHEY and SMNVEV (reference sequence). This CDR3 spans 15 amino acids. The V and J ends lost 4 bases and 5 bases respectively, with 17 bases between them. CDR3 in DNA: TGTGCCAGCAGTTCTACAGGGAGGGGGGGGTATGGCTACACCTTC. It encodes CASSSTGRGGYGYTF.

The chain links TRBV3-1 (or the pseudogene TRBV3-2) to TRBJ1-1, with 8 bases aligning to TRBD1. V lost 3 bases, J lost 1 base, and 1 base stayed unmatched. The germline V gene has CDR1 LGHDT and CDR2 YNNKEL (reference sequence). The CDR3 contains 14 residues. CDR3 in DNA: TGTGCCAGCAGCCATGGACAGGGGAACACTGAAGCTTTCTTT. This encodes CASSHGQGNTEAFF.

V gene TRBV5-1 combines with J gene TRBJ1-6; D is perhaps TRBD1 (5 bases). The CDR3 has 11 residues. With 0 bases removed from V and 13 bases from J, the gap between germline ends came to 5 bases. Germline V gene data show CDR1 as SGHRS and CDR2 as YFSETQ. CDR3 amino acids: CASSLEGPLHF. The CDR3 DNA reads as TGCGCCAGCAGCTTGGAGGGGCCCCTCCACTTT.

This chain joins TRBV12-3 or TRBV12-4 and TRBJ1-2; D gene unclear. V was clipped by 2 bases and J by 8 bases, with 6 bases between them. This CDR3 has 11 residues. The CDR3 here is CASSLQAGYTF. In nucleotides, the CDR3 is TGTGCCAGCAGTTTACAGGCCGGCTACACCTTC.

V is TRBV6-2 or TRBV6-3 and J is TRBJ2-2, with D perhaps TRBD1 (6 bases). Germline CDR1 MNHEY, CDR2 SVGEGT. The CDR3 length is 16 residues. Trimming cost V 2 bases and J 3 bases, with 13 bases left between them. The CDR3 here is CASSYGRGPDTGELFF. DNA of the CDR3: TGTGCCAGCAGTTACGGCAGGGGCCCCGACACCGGGGAGCTGTTTTTT.

The rearrangement joins TRBV18 to TRBJ2-3; D gene uncertain. Germline V gives CDR1 KGHSH, CDR2 LQKENI. The CDR3 covers 13 residues. V lost 4 bases to trimming and J lost 6 bases, with 11 bases between them. CDR3 coding DNA: TGTGCCAGCTCACTATTAGAGCCCGATACGCAGTATTTT. Its translation is CASSLLEPDTQYF.

This clone was found a few times. V is TRBV29-1 and J is TRBJ2-3, with TRBD1 matching 7 bases. The V gene end was trimmed by 6 bases and the J gene end by 1 base; junction bases not matched to a gene: 10. Germline V gene data show CDR1 as SQVTM and CDR2 as ANQGSEA. The CDR3 has 15 amino acids. The CDR3 nucleotides read TGCAGCGTCCCTGGCAGGGGGTCGGGCACAGATACGCAGTATTTT. The encoded protein is CSVPGRGSGTDTQYF.